This T cell receptor beta chain was sequenced during a study of response to subunit inactivated influenza vaccine. Regarding the study as a whole: Every seasonal influenza vaccination brings in few new T cells, the authors suggested.

This clonotype was counted many times. Its antigen is not known. This CDR3 has 16 residues. Unmatched junction bases numbered 5, after V lost 3 bases and J lost 0 bases. The germline V gene has CDR1 SGHTA and CDR2 FQGNSA. MiXCR, run by TCRdb on the RT-PCR reads, gives a single entry per CDR3 protein. The sample lists 450,000 to 600,000 distinct CDR3 sequences, 7.2% occurring once. This specimen consisted of PBMCs from blood, obtained less than 30 months after vaccination. This chain connects TRBV7-2 to TRBJ2-1; TRBD1 agrees at 7 bases. This TCR was sampled from a man aged 50-75 years who received an inactivated influenza vaccine. The CDR3 region is CASSFTRQGSYNEQFF. Written as DNA, the CDR3 is TGTGCCAGCAGCTTCACAAGACAGGGCTCCTACAATGAGCAGTTCTTC.